The 26 T cell receptor beta chains below all came from one sample that was sequenced in a study of control samples from healthy donors and cancer patients. TCRdb keeps only in-frame clones here, not all; method: immunoSEQ multiplex PCR. The sample has 100,000 to 150,000 clones; just under 90% are singletons. Material for sequencing was blood. Receptors were obtained from a man younger than 40 in good health.

The V gene is TRBV25-1, the J gene TRBJ1-2, with D possibly matching TRBD1 (6 bases). CDR1 is MGHDK, CDR2 SYGVNS, per germline. This CDR3 spans 15 amino acids. Trimming took 7 bases from V and 0 from J, leaving 15 bases between them. The CDR3 sequence is CASKGDRTSNYGYTF. CDR3 DNA sequence: TGTGCCAGCAAGGGCGACAGGACATCTAACTATGGCTACACCTTC.

The rearrangement joins TRBV2 to TRBJ1-1; D gene ambiguous. V was cut by 5 bases and J by 6 bases, with 13 bases left in between. The length of the CDR3 is 13 residues. Germline CDR1 SNHLY, CDR2 FYNNEI. The DNA for the CDR3 is TGTGCCAGCAGTATACCCCCGAGGGCTGAAGCTTTCTTT. This codes for CASSIPPRAEAFF.

The CDR3: CASSSVGGPKYV. The CDR3 bases are TGTGCCAGCAGCTCGGTGGGGGGTCCAAAGTACGTC. V gene TRBV5-6 combines with J gene TRBJ2-7, with D possibly being TRBD2 (6 bases). CDR1 and CDR2 (germline): SGHDT, YYEEEE. Trimming pared 3 bases from V and 11 bases from J, leaving 15 bases between. This CDR3 region has 12 residues.

This clone was counted a single time. Other DNA sequences in the same sample also yield this CDR3. This chain connects TRBV5-4 to TRBJ1-5, with 7 bases matching TRBD1. The V segment lost 4 bases and the J segment 4 bases; nucleotides outside the gene matches: 5. Germline V lookup: CDR1 SGHNT, CDR2 YYREEE (reference sequence). This CDR3 comprises 14 residues. Written as DNA, the CDR3 is TGTGCCAGCAGCGAGGGACAGCTGAATCAGCCCCAGCATTTT. This encodes CASSEGQLNQPQHF.

V is TRBV3-1 (or the pseudogene TRBV3-2) and J is TRBJ2-1; 8 bases match TRBD2. V was clipped by 3 bases and J by 2 bases; unmatched bases: 6. The CDR3 loop spans 16 amino acids. Per the germline V gene, CDR1 is LGHDT and CDR2 is YNNKEL (reference sequence). The chain's CDR3 is CASSQPEAGAYNEQFF. The CDR3 region has the DNA TGTGCCAGCAGCCAGCCGGAAGCGGGGGCCTACAATGAGCAGTTCTTC.

V is TRBV25-1 and J is TRBJ1-1; D is undetermined. CDR1 is MGHDK, CDR2 SYGVNS, per germline. Trimming pared 4 bases from V and 1 base from J, leaving 10 bases between. CDR3 size: 14 residues. This CDR3 is CASSGYQENTEAFF. Written as DNA, the CDR3 is TGTGCCAGCAGTGGTTACCAGGAGAACACTGAAGCTTTCTTT. Drawing the rest from reference TRBV25-1 and TRBJ1-1, the complete variable domain is EADIYQTPRYLVIGTGKKITLECSQTMGHDKMYWYQQDPGMELHLIHYSYGVNSTEKGDLSSESTVSRIRTEHFPLTLESARPSHTSQYLCASSGYQENTEAFFGQGTRLTVV.

This chain connects TRBV7-3 to TRBJ1-5; the D gene is possibly TRBD1 (5 bases). The germline V and J ends were trimmed by 2 bases and 9 bases, with 11 bases remaining between them. The CDR3 covers 13 residues. Germline CDR1 SGHTA, CDR2 FQGTGA. The CDR3 region has the DNA TGTGCCAGCAGCTTAGATCGGGGCTGGCCCCAGCATTTT. Protein product: CASSLDRGWPQHF.

This chain joins TRBV7-9 and TRBJ1-2, with unresolved D. The CDR3 contains 12 residues. Germline CDR1 is SEHNR and CDR2 is FQNEAQ (reference sequence). V lost 1 base and J 6 bases, leaving 6 bases between the germline ends. This chain's CDR3 is CASSLETDGYTF. CDR3 DNA sequence: TGTGCCAGCAGCTTAGAAACGGATGGCTACACCTTC.

This clone came up many times. J is TRBJ1-1 and V is TRBV30; D unclear. The germline CDR1 and CDR2 sequences are GTSNPN and SVGIG (reference sequence). The CDR3 spans 17 residues. V dropped 0 bases and J dropped 0 bases, with 17 bases sitting between them. The CDR3 DNA is TGTGCCTGGAGTGTACGAAAGGTGCCCGGCATGAACACTGAAGCTTTCTTT. Amino acids: CAWSVRKVPGMNTEAFF.

This chain connects TRBV25-1 to TRBJ1-3; 7 nucleotides align to TRBD1. The CDR3 loop spans 18 amino acids. Germline V gives CDR1 MGHDK, CDR2 SYGVNS. V shed 3 bases, J shed 0 bases, and the junction held 11 bases outside the gene matches. CDR3 protein: CASSDTPLTGVSGNTIYF. The CDR3 DNA sequence: TGTGCCAGCAGTGATACTCCTCTTACAGGGGTCTCTGGAAACACCATATATTTT.

The V gene is TRBV29-1, the J gene TRBJ2-7, with D perhaps matching TRBD2 (7 bases). CDR1 is SQVTM, CDR2 ANQGSEA, per germline. This CDR3 is 13 amino acids long. V was trimmed by 5 bases and J by 6 bases, leaving 17 bases between them. The DNA for the CDR3 is TGCAGCGTTATCCCTGGGGGGGCGACCGAGCAGTACGTC. Protein sequence: CSVIPGGATEQYV.

The CDR3 sequence: CASSPDRGSDYYEQYF. CDR3 in DNA: TGTGCCAGCTCACCAGACAGGGGGTCAGACTACTACGAGCAGTACTTC. The J gene is TRBJ2-7, the V gene TRBV18, with 9 nucleotides matching TRBD1. Germline CDR1 and CDR2: KGHSH and LQKENI. The CDR3 is 16 residues long. Losses at the gene ends were 2 bases for V and 3 bases for J; bases not matched to a gene: 8.

The genes are TRBV24-1 and TRBJ1-5; no clear D gene. CDR1 is KGHDR, CDR2 SFDVKD, per germline. CDR3 length equals 14 residues. V was clipped by 4 bases and J by 1 base, with 7 bases between them. The CDR3 protein is CATSEGSSNQPQHF. DNA for the CDR3: TGTGCCACCAGTGAGGGGTCGAGCAATCAGCCCCAGCATTTT.

This clone was counted a few times. The same CDR3 also results from other DNA sequences found in this sample. V gene TRBV5-1 combines with J gene TRBJ1-5; D is ambiguous. Germline V gives CDR1 SGHRS, CDR2 YFSETQ. V lost 0 bases and J 0 bases, leaving 7 bases between the germline ends. This CDR3 region has 15 residues. As DNA, the CDR3 is TGCGCCAGCAGCTTGGCTCCAAGTAGCAATCAGCCCCAGCATTTT. It translates to CASSLAPSSNQPQHF.

This clone was seen a single time. The chain joins TRBV6-1 to TRBJ2-7; 8 nucleotides align to TRBD1. V lost 1 base, J lost 3 bases, and 5 bases stayed unmatched. The CDR3 runs 15 residues. Per the germline V gene, CDR1 is MNHNS and CDR2 is SASEGT. CDR3 protein: CASSEGPGQGYEQYV. The CDR3 nucleotides are TGTGCCAGCAGTGAAGGTCCCGGACAGGGCTACGAGCAGTACGTC.

The chain uses TRBV11-2 and TRBJ2-1, with D unclear. There are 13 residues in the CDR3. The germline V gene has CDR1 SGHAT and CDR2 FQNNGV. The V end lost 0 bases, the J end lost 10 bases, and 10 bases lay between the germline ends. The CDR3: CASSLDQEGEQFF. The DNA for the CDR3 is TGTGCCAGCAGCTTAGATCAGGAAGGAGAGCAGTTCTTC.

The gene calls are TRBV10-3 and TRBJ1-1; unclear D gene. Germline V lookup: CDR1 ENHRY, CDR2 SYGVKD. This CDR3 has 12 amino acids. V lost 3 bases and J 1 base, leaving 3 bases between the germline ends. The CDR3, as DNA: TGTGCCATCAGTGAAACGAACACTGAAGCTTTCTTT. Residues: CAISETNTEAFF.

The V and J genes are TRBV12-5 and TRBJ1-4; 8 bases line up with TRBD1. The trim removed 3 bases at V and 0 bases at J, leaving 6 bases unmatched. The CDR3 has 17 residues. Germline CDR1 LGHNT, CDR2 FRNRAP. The CDR3 sequence is CASGLGNRGSTNEKLFF. CDR3 coding DNA: TGTGCTAGTGGTTTAGGCAACAGGGGGTCAACTAATGAAAAACTGTTTTTT. Complete variable domain (other parts from reference TRBV12-5 and TRBJ1-4): DARVTQTPRHKVTEMGQEVTMRCQPILGHNTVFWYRQTMMQGLELLAYFRNRAPLDDSGMPKDRFSAEMPDATLATLKIQPSEPRDSAVYFCASGLGNRGSTNEKLFFGSGTQLSVL.

This clone was seen just once. The genes are TRBV4-1 and TRBJ2-5; the D gene is possibly TRBD2 (5 bases). V lost 1 base and J lost 2, with 20 bases in between. The V gene's germline CDR1 is MGHRA and CDR2 YSYEKL. The CDR3 totals 18 residues. Here the CDR3 DNA reads TGCGCCAGCAGCCAAGGAGTACTCGGGGTCACGGGGCAAGAGACCCAGTACTTC. Its protein is CASSQGVLGVTGQETQYF.

The chain couples TRBV29-1 to TRBJ1-1; 11 bases agree with TRBD1. V shed 4 bases and J 1 base; nucleotides not matched to a gene: 8. The germline gives CDR1 SQVTM, CDR2 ANQGSEA. This CDR3 is 16 amino acids long. CDR3 sequence reads: CSVAGTGGGGNTEAFF. CDR3 sequence (DNA): TGCAGCGTTGCCGGGACAGGGGGTGGAGGGAACACTGAAGCTTTCTTT.

V gene TRBV19 combines with J gene TRBJ2-5; 9 bases agree with TRBD2. V dropped 4 bases and J dropped 2; count of bases not matched to a gene: 2. The CDR3 extends over 14 amino acids. Germline-derived CDR1 and CDR2 are LNHDA and SQIVND (reference sequence). CDR3 in DNA: TGTGCCAGTAGTACTAGCGGGGCTCAAGAGACCCAGTACTTC. Encoded protein: CASSTSGAQETQYF.

The chain uses TRBV3-1 (or the pseudogene TRBV3-2) and TRBJ2-2, with a possible D match to TRBD2 (5 bases). This CDR3 contains 15 residues. Germline assignment: CDR1 LGHDT and CDR2 YNNKEL (reference sequence). Trimming left V 2 bases short and J 6 bases short, with 13 bases between. The CDR3 DNA reads TGTGCCAGCAGCCAAACCGGGGTTAGGGCCGGGGAGCTGTTTTTT. Its protein is CASSQTGVRAGELFF.

The CDR3 DNA sequence: TGTGCCAGTAGTGCGCGAATAACTAGCGGGGGGGATACGCAGTATTTT. This translates into CASSARITSGGDTQYF. The chain employs TRBV19 and TRBJ2-3; 12 bases align to TRBD2. CDR1 and CDR2 (germline): LNHDA, SQIVND (reference sequence). The CDR3 length is 16 residues. Trimming took 5 bases from V and 6 from J; bases not matched to a gene: 9.

This clone came up once. V gene TRBV14 combines with J gene TRBJ2-2; D gene unclear. The V and J ends lost 1 base and 0 bases respectively, with 9 bases between them. The germline V gene has CDR1 SGHDN and CDR2 FVKESK. The CDR3 extends over 16 amino acids. The CDR3 loop reads CASSQADGTNTGELFF. The CDR3 DNA sequence: TGTGCCAGCAGCCAAGCGGACGGCACGAACACCGGGGAGCTGTTTTTT.

In DNA form, the CDR3 reads TGTGCCAGCAGCCAAGATGAAAGGAGCGACCAGCCCCAGCATTTT. Translated, it gives CASSQDERSDQPQHF. This chain uses TRBV4-2 with TRBJ1-5; D is unclear. Germline V gene sequence: CDR1 LGHNA, CDR2 YNFKEQ. The CDR3 runs to 15 residues. Deletions cut 0 bases from V and 7 bases from J, with 13 bases between.

This chain links TRBV29-1 with TRBJ2-2; D is undetermined. Trimming stripped 2 bases from V and 1 base from J, with 11 bases between. The CDR3 has 15 amino acids. CDR1 and CDR2 from the germline V gene are SQVTM and ANQGSEA. CDR3 DNA sequence: TGCAGCGTTGAACTCTCGGTGCTGAACACCGGGGAGCTGTTTTTT. Residues: CSVELSVLNTGELFF.